This TCR beta chain is from a study of beta chain features in type 1 diabetes. Study results and limitations: Within each of all four CD4+ subsets, Type 1 diabetes patients had TCRB CDR3s that were moderately but significantly shorter.

As regards this clone: Its target is unknown.

The germline CDR1 and CDR2 sequences are LNHDA and SQIVND (reference sequence). V dropped 1 base and J dropped 2 bases, with 5 bases sitting between them. There are 13 residues in the CDR3. As every portion of the isolated RNA was reverse transcribed, the sequencing read expressed TCRB transcripts. Clones were sequenced by immunoSEQ multiplex PCR, and TCRdb holds only the in-frame ones, with some missing. The repertoire consists of around 360,000 clones, with around 12% occurring once and the leading ten covering about 0.01%. The material sequenced was naive CD4+ T cells from blood. This clonotype originated in a woman younger than 35 with type 1 diabetes. This sequence joins TRBV19 and TRBJ1-2; tentatively, D is TRBD1 (5 bases). The CDR3 loop reads CASSIAGNYGYTF. CDR3 nucleotides: TGTGCCAGTAGTATAGCAGGGAACTATGGCTACACCTTC.